The entry below describes one T cell receptor (beta chain). Its antigen is not identified. The CDR3 has 15 residues. The junction had 7 bases not matched to a gene; V was cut back by 3 bases and J by 3 bases. Germline V gene lookup returns CDR1 SGDLS and CDR2 YYNGEE. The data are from a study of OX40 agonist ivuxolimab in advanced cancers. Turning to the study itself: Participants, approximately 81% male, averaged around 64 years of age, ranging from 23 to 79. Study outcomes and limitations: Clonal expansion was seen in CD4+ and CD8+ blood T cells by week 6 at 0.1 to 3.0 mg/kg. Patients with a partial response at 0.1-3.0 mg/kg had among the lowest clonal expansion.

Libraries were prepared by immunoSEQ multiplex PCR; TCRdb keeps only in-frame clonotypes and omits some of them. The sample lists tens of thousands of clones, approximately 90% occurring once. Baseline was the first blood sampling point, followed by cycle 4 day 1 and cycle 7 day 1. The source is an adult with an advanced solid tumor such as melanoma, head and neck, liver or kidney cancer. Sequenced material: CD4+ or CD8+ T cells sorted from blood, taken in a trial of the OX40 agonist ivuxolimab. This chain links TRBV9 with TRBJ2-3, with 7 positions matching TRBD1. The CDR3 protein is CASSALQGTTDTQYF. The CDR3 bases are TGTGCCAGCAGCGCACTACAGGGGACGACAGATACGCAGTATTTT. The full variable domain, in which reference TRBV9 and TRBJ2-3 provide the parts outside the CDR3, is DSGVTQTPKHLITATGQRVTLRCSPRSGDLSVYWYQQSLDQGLQFLIQYYNGEERAKGNILERFSAQQFPDLHSELNLSSLELGDSALYFCASSALQGTTDTQYFGPGTRLTVL.